The 5 T cell receptor beta chains below were found in one sample sequenced in a study of blood T cell repertoires in COVID-19. Sequencing used immunoSEQ multiplex PCR; TCRdb keeps in-frame clones, though not all of them. The data show 380,000 or so clones, 88% seen once. The specimen sequenced was PBMCs or T cells enriched from blood (not recorded which). These receptor sequences come from a woman aged 35 to 49 with acute COVID-19.

This chain links TRBV29-1 with TRBJ1-1; 7 bases line up with TRBD1. The length of the CDR3 is 14 residues. V was pared by 7 bases and J by 6 bases, with 14 bases of the junction left unmatched. Per the germline V gene, CDR1 is SQVTM and CDR2 is ANQGSEA. The CDR3 coding sequence is TGCAGCGCACGATTGACAGGGTTCCGGCCTGAAGCTTTCTTT. Amino acid sequence: CSARLTGFRPEAFF.

J is TRBJ2-3 and V is TRBV3-1 (or the pseudogene TRBV3-2); 8 nucleotides match TRBD2. The CDR3 runs to 16 residues. V gave up 6 bases and J gave up 0 bases; unmatched junction bases: 8. The V gene's germline CDR1 is LGHDT and CDR2 YNNKEL (reference sequence). The CDR3 protein is CASRLSGGLSTDTQYF. As DNA, the CDR3 is TGTGCCAGCAGGCTAAGCGGGGGCCTTAGCACAGATACGCAGTATTTT.

The chain carries TRBV19 and TRBJ1-3; 8 positions agree with TRBD1. V trimming: 5 bases; J trimming: 2 bases; junction bases outside the gene matches: 11. This CDR3 contains 17 residues. Germline CDR1 LNHDA, CDR2 SQIVND (reference sequence). CDR3: CASSAKDRVLTGNTIYF. CDR3 nucleotide sequence: TGTGCCAGTAGTGCCAAGGACAGGGTGCTTACTGGAAACACCATATATTTT.

The table lists this clone with a few counts. The chain recombines TRBV30 with TRBJ1-1; D not certain. V was trimmed by 3 bases and J by 0 bases, leaving 14 bases between them. The CDR3 is 15 amino acids. CDR1 GTSNPN and CDR2 SVGIG come from the germline V gene (reference sequence). The CDR3 region is CAWSPGTVMNTEAFF. CDR3 sequence (DNA): TGTGCCTGGAGCCCAGGAACAGTGATGAACACTGAAGCTTTCTTT.

The V and J genes are TRBV4-1 and TRBJ1-2; 7 bases are shared with TRBD1. There are 14 residues in the CDR3. J gave up 3 bases and V 5 bases, and 6 bases lay outside the gene matches. Looked up from germline, CDR1 is MGHRA and CDR2 is YSYEKL. CDR3 in DNA: TGCGCCAGCAGCGAGGGACAGCTTTACTATGGCTACACCTTC. Amino acids: CASSEGQLYYGYTF.